Here is one T cell receptor (beta chain) with its context. The sample belongs to a study of shared clonotypes between healthy human individuals. About the research overall: Three plates each covered CD4 naive and memory; CD8 naive two, CD8 memory one.

Libraries were prepared by immunoSEQ multiplex PCR; TCRdb keeps only in-frame clonotypes and omits some of them. In the table there are about 1 million clones, roughly 75% of which are singletons. The CDR3 length is 11 residues. Germline CDR1 is MNHNY and CDR2 is SVGAGI (reference sequence). Trimming took 4 bases from V and 15 from J, leaving 13 bases between them. The sequence was obtained from a man aged 18 to 30 in good health. The rearrangement links TRBV6-6 to TRBJ1-5; possibly TRBD1 for D (5 bases). Sequencing used memory CD4+ T cells sorted from blood. Subset in this sample: CD45RA-negative fraction. CDR3 region: CASSSEGRGHF. The CDR3 DNA sequence: TGTGCCAGCAGTTCCGAAGGGAGGGGGCATTTT.